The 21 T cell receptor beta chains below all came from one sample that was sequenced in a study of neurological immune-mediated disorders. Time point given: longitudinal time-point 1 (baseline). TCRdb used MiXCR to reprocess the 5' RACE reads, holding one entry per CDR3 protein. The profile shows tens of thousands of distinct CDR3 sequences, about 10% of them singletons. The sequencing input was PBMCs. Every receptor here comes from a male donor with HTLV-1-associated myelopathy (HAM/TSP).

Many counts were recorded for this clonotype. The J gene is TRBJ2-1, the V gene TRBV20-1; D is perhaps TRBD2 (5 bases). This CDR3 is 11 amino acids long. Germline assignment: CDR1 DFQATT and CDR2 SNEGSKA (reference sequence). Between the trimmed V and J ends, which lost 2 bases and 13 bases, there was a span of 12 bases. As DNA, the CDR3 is TGCAGTGCTAGAAGAGGGCAGCAACAGTTCTTC. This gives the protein CSARRGQQQFF.

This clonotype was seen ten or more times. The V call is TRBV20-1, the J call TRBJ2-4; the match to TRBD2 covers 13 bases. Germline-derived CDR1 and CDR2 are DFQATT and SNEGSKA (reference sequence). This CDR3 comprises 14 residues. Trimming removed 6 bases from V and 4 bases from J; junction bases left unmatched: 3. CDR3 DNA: TGCAGTGCCCAGACTAGCGGGGGGAAAAACATTCAGTACTTC. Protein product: CSAQTSGGKNIQYF.

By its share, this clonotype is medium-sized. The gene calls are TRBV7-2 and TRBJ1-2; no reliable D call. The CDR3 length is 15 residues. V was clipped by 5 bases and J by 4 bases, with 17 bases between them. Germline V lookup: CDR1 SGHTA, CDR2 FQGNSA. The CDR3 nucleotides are TGTGCCAGCAGCCCCACTAGTGGGCAGTTCTATGGCTACACCTTC. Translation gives CASSPTSGQFYGYTF.

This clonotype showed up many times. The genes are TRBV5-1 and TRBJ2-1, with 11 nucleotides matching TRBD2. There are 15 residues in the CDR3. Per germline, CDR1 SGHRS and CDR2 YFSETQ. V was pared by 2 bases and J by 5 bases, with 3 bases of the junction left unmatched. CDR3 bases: TGCGCCAGCAGCTTTAGACTAGCGGGGAACAATGAGCAGTTCTTC. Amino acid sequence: CASSFRLAGNNEQFF.

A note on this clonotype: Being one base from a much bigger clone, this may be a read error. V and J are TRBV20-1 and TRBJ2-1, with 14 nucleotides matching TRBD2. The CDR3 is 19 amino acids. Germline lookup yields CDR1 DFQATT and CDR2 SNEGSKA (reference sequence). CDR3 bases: TGCAGTGCTCCAGGGGGGACTAGCGGGGGCTGGGGCTCCTACAATGAGCAGTTATTC. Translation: CSAPGGTSGGWGSYNEQLF.

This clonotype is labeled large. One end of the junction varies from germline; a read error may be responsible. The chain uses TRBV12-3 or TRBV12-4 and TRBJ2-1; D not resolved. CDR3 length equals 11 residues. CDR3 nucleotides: TGTGCCAGCGGTTTGTCGGGTGAGCAGTTCTTC. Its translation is CASGLSGEQFF.

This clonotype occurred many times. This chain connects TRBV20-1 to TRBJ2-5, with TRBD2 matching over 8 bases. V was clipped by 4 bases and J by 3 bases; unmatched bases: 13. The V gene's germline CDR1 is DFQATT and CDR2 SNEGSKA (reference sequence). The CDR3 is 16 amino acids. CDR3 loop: CSATPGGGVVEETQYF. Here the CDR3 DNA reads TGCAGTGCTACCCCGGGGGGGGGCGTCGTAGAAGAGACCCAGTACTTC.

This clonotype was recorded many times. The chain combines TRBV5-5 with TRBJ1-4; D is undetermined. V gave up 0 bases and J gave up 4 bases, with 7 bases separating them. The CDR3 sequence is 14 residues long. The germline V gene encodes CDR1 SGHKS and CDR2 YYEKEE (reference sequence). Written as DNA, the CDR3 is TGTGCCAGCAGCTTGGAGGGATTTAATGAAAAACTGTTTTTT. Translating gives CASSLEGFNEKLFF.

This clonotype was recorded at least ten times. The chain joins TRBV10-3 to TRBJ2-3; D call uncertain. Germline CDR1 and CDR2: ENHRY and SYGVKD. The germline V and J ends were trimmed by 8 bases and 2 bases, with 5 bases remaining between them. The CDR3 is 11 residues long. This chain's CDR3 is CAIGYTDTQYF. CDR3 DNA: TGTGCCATCGGATACACAGATACGCAGTATTTT.

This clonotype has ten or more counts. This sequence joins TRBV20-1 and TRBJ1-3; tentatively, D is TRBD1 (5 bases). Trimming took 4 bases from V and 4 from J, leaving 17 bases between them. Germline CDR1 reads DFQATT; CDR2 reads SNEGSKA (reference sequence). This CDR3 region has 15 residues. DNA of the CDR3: TGCAGTGCTACCCCCCCTACAGGTGCGGGAAACACCATATATTTT. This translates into CSATPPTGAGNTIYF.

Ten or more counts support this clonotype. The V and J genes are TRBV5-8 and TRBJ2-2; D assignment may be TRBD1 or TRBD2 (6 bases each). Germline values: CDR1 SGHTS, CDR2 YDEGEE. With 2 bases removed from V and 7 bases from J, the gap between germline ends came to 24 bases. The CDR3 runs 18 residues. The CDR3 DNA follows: TGTGCCAGCAGCTTACGGGGGCCCGCTTCTCTACAGGGCGGGGAGCTGTTTTTT. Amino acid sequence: CASSLRGPASLQGGELFF.

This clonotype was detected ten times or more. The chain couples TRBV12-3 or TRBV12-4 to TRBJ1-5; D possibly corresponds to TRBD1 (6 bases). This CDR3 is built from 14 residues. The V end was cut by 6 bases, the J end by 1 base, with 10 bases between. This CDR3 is CASSKDRSNQPQHF. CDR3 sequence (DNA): TGTGCCAGCAGCAAGGACAGAAGCAATCAGCCCCAGCATTTT.

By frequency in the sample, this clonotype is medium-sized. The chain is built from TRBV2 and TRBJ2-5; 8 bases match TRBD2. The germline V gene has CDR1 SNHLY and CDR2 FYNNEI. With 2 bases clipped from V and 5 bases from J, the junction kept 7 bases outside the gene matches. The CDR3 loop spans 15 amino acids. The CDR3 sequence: CASSERRGGLETQYF. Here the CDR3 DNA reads TGTGCCAGCAGTGAAAGACGGGGGGGCCTTGAGACCCAGTACTTC.

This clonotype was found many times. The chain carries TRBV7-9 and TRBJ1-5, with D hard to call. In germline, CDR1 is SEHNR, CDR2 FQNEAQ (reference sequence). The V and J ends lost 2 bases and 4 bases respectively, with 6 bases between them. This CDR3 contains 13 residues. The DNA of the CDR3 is TGTGCCAGCAGCTTATGGGCAAATCAGCCCCAGCATTTT. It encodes CASSLWANQPQHF.

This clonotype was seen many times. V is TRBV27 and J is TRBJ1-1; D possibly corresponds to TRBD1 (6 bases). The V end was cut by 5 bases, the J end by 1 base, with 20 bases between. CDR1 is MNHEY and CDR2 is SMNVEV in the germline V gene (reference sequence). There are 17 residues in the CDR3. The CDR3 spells CASSLRWSQGKNTEAFF. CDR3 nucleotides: TGTGCCAGCAGTCTCCGGTGGTCCCAGGGGAAGAACACTGAAGCTTTCTTT.

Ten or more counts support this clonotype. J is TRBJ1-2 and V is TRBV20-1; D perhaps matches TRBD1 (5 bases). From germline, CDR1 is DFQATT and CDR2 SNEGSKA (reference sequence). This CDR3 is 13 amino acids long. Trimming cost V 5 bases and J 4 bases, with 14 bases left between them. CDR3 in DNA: TGCAGTGCTGTACACGGGGGACGCTATGGCTACACCTTC. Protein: CSAVHGGRYGYTF.

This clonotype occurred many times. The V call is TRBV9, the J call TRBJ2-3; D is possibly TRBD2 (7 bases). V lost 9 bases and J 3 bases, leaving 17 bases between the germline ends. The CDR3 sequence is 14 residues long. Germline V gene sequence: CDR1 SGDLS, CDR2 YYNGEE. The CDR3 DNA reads TGTGCCACCGGGCGGGGGCTGGATACAGATACGCAGTATTTT. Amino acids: CATGRGLDTDTQYF.

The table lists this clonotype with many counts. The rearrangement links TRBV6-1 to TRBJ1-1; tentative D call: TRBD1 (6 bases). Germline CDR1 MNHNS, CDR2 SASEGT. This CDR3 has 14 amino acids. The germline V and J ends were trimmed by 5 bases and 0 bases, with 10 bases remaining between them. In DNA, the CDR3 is TGTGCCAGCAGTTACAGGGAAATGAACACTGAAGCTTTCTTT. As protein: CASSYREMNTEAFF.

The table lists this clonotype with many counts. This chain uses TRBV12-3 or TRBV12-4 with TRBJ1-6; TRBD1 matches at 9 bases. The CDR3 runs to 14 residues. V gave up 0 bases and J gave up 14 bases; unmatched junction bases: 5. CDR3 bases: TGTGCCAGCAGTTTAGCGGACAGGGGAAGGTCCCTCCACTTT. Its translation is CASSLADRGRSLHF.

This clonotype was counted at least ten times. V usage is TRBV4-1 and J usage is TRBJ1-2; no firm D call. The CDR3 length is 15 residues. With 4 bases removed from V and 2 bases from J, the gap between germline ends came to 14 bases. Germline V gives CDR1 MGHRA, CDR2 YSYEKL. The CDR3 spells CASSRMTEGNYGYTF. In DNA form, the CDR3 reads TGCGCCAGCAGCCGGATGACGGAGGGAAACTATGGCTACACCTTC.

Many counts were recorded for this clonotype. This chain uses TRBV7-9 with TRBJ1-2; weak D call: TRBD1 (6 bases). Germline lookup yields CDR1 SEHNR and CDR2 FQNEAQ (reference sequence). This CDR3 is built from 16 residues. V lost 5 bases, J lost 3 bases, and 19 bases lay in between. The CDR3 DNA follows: TGTGCCAGCAGCCATAAAGACAGGCGCCTCGACTATGGCTACACCTTC. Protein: CASSHKDRRLDYGYTF.